A selection of T cell receptor beta chains follows, all from one sample in a study of T-cell reconstitution after alpha-beta-depleted transplantation in children. TCRdb re-called the PCR reads with MiXCR, one entry per CDR3 protein. The data contain about 980,000 distinct CDR3 sequences, about 29% of them singletons. Sequenced material: PBMCs, mostly from graft donor cells, taken 360 days after TCRalphabeta/CD19-depleted stem cell transplant. These receptors were obtained from a boy younger than two who had a stem cell transplant for SCID, so the T cells may come from the graft donor. Each CDR3 is given with its conserved first and last residue. The D gene is left open where the match is weak. Size tells how often a clone was seen (once, few, many) or the class of an expanded clone, and some rows leave it out.

J gene,D gene,clone size,V gene,CDR3 DNA,CDR3 protein
TRBJ2-1,NA,few,TRBV3-1,TGTGCCAGCAGCCAATACGTCGGGGGTCTATACAATGAGCAGTTCTTC,CASSQYVGGLYNEQFF
TRBJ2-2,TRBD2,few,TRBV29-1,TGCAGCGTCACGGAAAAGACTAGCCCCTGGAACACCGGGGAGCTGTTTTTT,CSVTEKTSPWNTGELFF
TRBJ2-7,NA,few,TRBV4-2,TGTGCCAGCAGCCAAGAAAGGGATCTAGCTGTCAGCTCCTACGAGCAGTACTTC,CASSQERDLAVSSYEQYF
TRBJ2-6,TRBD1,NA,TRBV7-6,TGTGCCAGCAGCCCCAAGGCAGGGGGCGCTGGGGCCAACGTCCTGACTTTC,CASSPKAGGAGANVLTF
TRBJ1-1,NA,NA,TRBV6-6,TGTGCCACTTGGGACACTGAAGCTTTCTTT,CATWDTEAFF
TRBJ2-5,NA,NA,TRBV5-1,TGCGCCAGCAGCTTGGATGGCGGGCCTCGGGGGACCCAGTACTTC,CASSLDGGPRGTQYF
TRBJ2-6,NA,few,TRBV7-2,TGTGCCAGCAGCTTATTCCCGAGCTCTGGGGCCAACGTCCTGACTTTC,CASSLFPSSGANVLTF
TRBJ1-1,NA,NA,TRBV12-3/TRBV12-4,TGTGCCAGCAGTTTAAGTGCAGGGCGCGCTGGAGCTTTCTTT,CASSLSAGRAGAFF
TRBJ2-5,TRBD1,few,TRBV28,TGTGCCAGCACCGGGGACAGGGCGGGACGGACCCAGTACTTC,CASTGDRAGRTQYF
TRBJ2-2,NA,NA,TRBV5-1,TGCGCCAGCCATCAGGGGCATGCGAACACCGGGGAGCTGTTTTTT,CASHQGHANTGELFF
TRBJ1-1,NA,NA,TRBV7-2,TGTGCCAGCGGGATAGACACTGAAGCTTTCTTT,CASGIDTEAFF
TRBJ1-1,TRBD1,NA,TRBV12-3/TRBV12-4,TGTGCCAGCAGTTCCAAGGACAGGTTCACTGAAGCTTTCTTT,CASSSKDRFTEAFF
TRBJ1-2,NA,NA,TRBV29-1,TGCAGCGTGGATATGACAGGATCTCGCGGCTACACCTTC,CSVDMTGSRGYTF
TRBJ2-7,NA,NA,TRBV12-3/TRBV12-4,TGTGCCAGCAGTTACGGTATCAGGGAAACAACCTACGAGCAGTACTTC,CASSYGIRETTYEQYF
TRBJ2-3,NA,NA,TRBV7-9,TGTGCCAGCAGCCGAGGGGGGGCCAACACAGATACGCAGTATTTT,CASSRGGANTDTQYF
TRBJ2-1,NA,NA,TRBV6-1,TGTGCCAGCAGGAGCATGGGACCGTACAATGAGCAGTTCTTC,CASRSMGPYNEQFF
TRBJ2-2,NA,NA,TRBV12-3/TRBV12-4,TGTGCCAGCAGTAAACAGGGCTCAGGGGAGCTGTTTTTT,CASSKQGSGELFF
TRBJ1-1,NA,NA,TRBV5-5,TGTGCCAGCAGCCCGAGTGGAGATAGGACTGAAGCTTTCTTT,CASSPSGDRTEAFF
TRBJ1-1,NA,NA,TRBV12-3/TRBV12-4,TGTGCCACCAAAAGGTCCCTCGGGCACAACGCTGAAGCTTTCTTT,CATKRSLGHNAEAFF
TRBJ1-1,NA,NA,TRBV20-1,TGCAGTGCCACCTCGCCGAATGAGAACACTGAAGCTTTCTTT,CSATSPNENTEAFF
TRBJ2-5,NA,NA,TRBV4-1,TGCGCCAGCAGCCATGGGTCAGGTGGGCTCAAGTACTTC,CASSHGSGGLKYF
TRBJ2-1,TRBD2,NA,TRBV3-1,TGTGCCAGCAGCCCCCGAAGGAGCGGGGACCCCTCCTACAATGAGCAGTTCTTC,CASSPRRSGDPSYNEQFF
TRBJ2-1,TRBD1,NA,TRBV5-1,TGCGCCAGCAGCCAAAGAACAGGGGGCGCAAACAATGAGCAGTTCTTC,CASSQRTGGANNEQFF
TRBJ2-3,NA,few,TRBV4-3,TGCGCCAGCAGCCAAGATCGGGGGACCAGCACAGATACGCAGTATTTT,CASSQDRGTSTDTQYF
TRBJ2-1,NA,NA,TRBV7-2,TGTGCCAGCAGCTTAGGAGGCCAGGGGCGCGCCGAGTTCTTC,CASSLGGQGRAEFF
TRBJ2-7,TRBD2,many,TRBV20-1,TGCAGTGCTAGAGGACTAGCGGGGGCCTCCTACGAGCAGTACTTC,CSARGLAGASYEQYF
TRBJ2-2,NA,NA,TRBV5-5,TGTGCCAGCAGCCAGGGCCACGGGGAGCTGTTTTTT,CASSQGHGELFF
TRBJ1-3,NA,NA,TRBV7-6,TGTGCCAGCAGCTTAGCGCAGGCGGGCTCTGGAAACACCATATATTTT,CASSLAQAGSGNTIYF
TRBJ2-5,NA,NA,TRBV7-9,TGTGCCAGCAGCCAACGGACATTAGCAGAGACCCAGTACTTC,CASSQRTLAETQYF
TRBJ2-1,NA,few,TRBV2,TGTGCCAGCACTGGTGGGGGAAGATACAATGAGCAGTTCTTC,CASTGGGRYNEQFF
TRBJ2-5,TRBD1,NA,TRBV12-3/TRBV12-4,TGTGCCAGCAGTCCTTTCGGGACAGGGGGTACAGAGACCCAGTACTTC,CASSPFGTGGTETQYF
TRBJ2-1,NA,NA,TRBV27,TGTGCCAGCAGTTTCTCCGAGCTCTGGTTCTTC,CASSFSELWFF
TRBJ1-1,NA,NA,TRBV30,TGTGCCTGGAGTGCGGTGGGGACTGAAGCTTTCTTT,CAWSAVGTEAFF
TRBJ2-6,TRBD2,NA,TRBV12-3/TRBV12-4,TGTGCCAGCATCCGTGGCGGCGGGAGCGACTCTGGGGCCAACGTCCTGACTTTC,CASIRGGGSDSGANVLTF
TRBJ1-4,NA,NA,TRBV15,TGTGCCACCAGCCGCCCACGGGCCCTTAATGAAAAACTGTTTTTT,CATSRPRALNEKLFF
TRBJ2-1,NA,few,TRBV20-1,TGCAGTGCGGGAGCGGCGGACAATGAGCAGTTCTTC,CSAGAADNEQFF
TRBJ1-2,NA,NA,TRBV28,TGTGCCAGCCAAGGTGGATCAGACTATGGCTACACCTTC,CASQGGSDYGYTF
TRBJ2-3,TRBD2,few,TRBV2,TGTGCCAGAAGAAACCAGACTAGCGGGGGGCGAGATACGCAGTATTTT,CARRNQTSGGRDTQYF
TRBJ2-1,TRBD1,many,TRBV28,TGTGCCAGCAGGGTTCCGGGACAGGGCCCCAATGAGCAGTTCTTC,CASRVPGQGPNEQFF
TRBJ2-2,NA,many,TRBV7-2,TGTGCCAGCAGCCCCGACAGCCCCCGGGTGACCGGGGAGCTGTTTTTT,CASSPDSPRVTGELFF
TRBJ2-5,NA,few,TRBV4-1,TGCGCCAGCAGCCGAGCTCCCCAAGAGACCCAGTACTTC,CASSRAPQETQYF
TRBJ2-7,NA,NA,TRBV5-6,TGTGCCAGCAGCTCATTCCGGGACCTACCCTGGGACGAGCAGTACTTC,CASSSFRDLPWDEQYF
TRBJ2-1,TRBD2,NA,TRBV6-5,TGTGCCAGCAGTTACTCGGGACTAGCGGGGGCCACCTCTTACAATGAGCAGTTCTTC,CASSYSGLAGATSYNEQFF
TRBJ1-1,TRBD1,NA,TRBV5-1,TGCGCCAGCAGCTCGGAGGGGGCACGAGGCACTGAAGCTTTCTTT,CASSSEGARGTEAFF
TRBJ2-7,NA,NA,TRBV3-1,TGTGCCAGCAGCCAAGGGTGGGGGCAATCCTACGAGCAGTACTTC,CASSQGWGQSYEQYF
TRBJ2-4,NA,NA,TRBV2,TGTGCCAGCAGTGAAGCGCTTGGAGAGGAAGATTCGCCCAAAAACATTCAGTACTTC,CASSEALGEEDSPKNIQYF
TRBJ2-1,TRBD1,NA,TRBV15,TGTGCCACCAGCCACCCTAGGGCCGACAGGGGGTTATACGATGAGCAGTTCTTC,CATSHPRADRGLYDEQFF
TRBJ1-2,TRBD1,few,TRBV29-1,TGCAGCGTTGAAGATCGGGACAGGGATAGTATAGGCTACACCTTC,CSVEDRDRDSIGYTF
TRBJ2-3,NA,many,TRBV28,TGTGCCAGCGGCTACTCGGGGAGCACAGATACGCAGTATTTT,CASGYSGSTDTQYF
TRBJ1-1,NA,NA,TRBV13,TGTGCCTGCCAGATGAACACTGAAGCTTTCTTT,CACQMNTEAFF
TRBJ2-1,NA,few,TRBV5-1,TGCGCCAGCAGCTTGGGGACCGCTAGAGGCAATGAGCAGTTCTTC,CASSLGTARGNEQFF
TRBJ2-1,NA,NA,TRBV5-1,TGCGCCAGCAGCTTCGCCAGCGAAGTTTACAATGAGCAGTTCTTC,CASSFASEVYNEQFF
TRBJ2-7,NA,NA,TRBV27,TGTGCCAGCACAAGACTAGTGAGGAACTACGAGCAGTACTTC,CASTRLVRNYEQYF
TRBJ1-1,NA,NA,TRBV27,TGTGCCAGCAGTTTCCTCCAGGGCCTCCCCGGCACTGAAGCTTTCTTT,CASSFLQGLPGTEAFF